The present entry profiles one T cell receptor (beta chain) with its context. No antigen is known for it. The input lacks base qualities; no much larger clone sits a single base away. From each donor, a single peripheral blood sample of approximately 120 mL on average was drawn into heparinised tubes. A BD FACSAria II was used to sort naive, central memory, regulatory and stem cell-like memory CD4+ T cells with a panel that included CD45RO, CCR7, CD25, CD127, CD95 and CD27. A purity above 95% was achieved for all sorted populations. PBMCs were isolated right away by Lymphoprep density gradient centrifugation and were stained directly, without culture. So that batch effects would be minimized, each experiment stained and sorted samples in pairs, pairing one healthy donor with one patient. The entire amount of isolated RNA was reverse transcribed using the High Capacity cDNA Reverse Transcription Kit, so the sequenced TCRB transcripts were expressed ones. Deep immunoSEQ sequencing was applied to naive, central memory and regulatory T cell samples, giving an average of approximately 3.8 million total reads per sample. Sorted cells were lysed in RLT buffer, and RNA was extracted using DNase-treated RNeasy Micro or Mini kits according to cell number. To prevent cross-contamination, each cell subset was processed individually, whereas patient and healthy donor samples were processed jointly. The immunoSEQ multiplex PCR was used to amplify TCRB sequences from cDNA, generating 87-bp fragments that spanned the CDR3 region. Sequencing of the amplicons was done on the Illumina HiSeq platform. Regarding the original processing steps: Synthetic template baselines were used to correct PCR bias computationally, reads within Hamming distance 2 were collapsed, and singletons that could not be merged were discarded. Reads were aligned against IMGT to assign V, D and J genes, CDR3 length and insertions or deletions at six rearrangement sites. Within each subset, clonotype counts were normalized to sorted cell number, after which true diversity and Gini coefficients were computed with the tcR R package. The overlap coefficient, calculated on TCRB nucleotide sequences, was used to measure repertoire sharing. TCRdb obtained this table from immuneACCESS and retained in-frame rearrangements with V and J assigned. These tables miss some clones; where compared with another copy, unresolved V genes account for less than half of the shortfall, and the remainder is unexplained. V and J calls and clone size follow that table, whereas D and trimming were derived from the DNA. The sample contains roughly 100,000 clones, 25% to 35% of them found a single time. The ten largest clones capture roughly 0.5% of the sample.

Reading from cysteine to phenylalanine, the CDR3 counts 16 amino acids. Here the CDR3 DNA is all that survives: 48 bases in frame from base 1. Here V drops 5 bases and J drops 9 bases, and the junction holds 15 bases not matched to any gene. CDR1 and CDR2, per the germline V gene, are SGHAT and FQNNGV. This specimen belongs to a study of beta chain features in type 1 diabetes (dated by TCRdb to the late 2010s). About the full investigation: Patients and healthy donors did not differ in mean age, gender distribution, total cell number or subset yield. A total of some 100,000,000 sorted cells were examined across all samples, and a strong correlation was observed between cell number per subset and RNA yield. The study compared the TCRB repertoires of sorted circulating CD4+ T cell subsets in recently diagnosed type 1 diabetes patients with those in matched healthy donors. Whereas all 30 or so donors provided naive and central memory subsets, regulatory and stem cell-like memory subsets were isolated from just 8 patients and roughly 8 healthy donors. Findings and caveats that apply to the study as a whole: Naive, central memory and regulatory TCRB repertoires appeared to be more alike among patients than among healthy donors. At VDJ recombination sites, patients with type 1 diabetes made fewer insertions and deleted more nucleotides, a pattern implying thymic rearrangement abnormalities. HLA sub-analyses involved small numbers of individuals, so any influence of HLA type on TCRB rearrangement remained unresolved. Shorter templates might have been favored by PCR, but patient and control samples were amplified and corrected together, so both groups would have been affected equally by any skew. Because cDNA was sequenced instead of genomic DNA, highly expressing activated cells could be over-represented, though the groups showed no difference in activation or CD3 levels. In all four CD4+ subsets, TCRB CDR3 length was moderately but significantly shorter in type 1 diabetes patients.

The receptor comes from a woman in her late teens or twenties with type 1 diabetes. The sequence joins TRBV11-2 to TRBJ2-5; a stretch of 10 junction bases matches TRBD1. Sequencing was carried out using central memory CD4+ T cells from blood. The CDR3: CASSPWSMGQGRAQYF. The nucleotide sequence is TGTGCCAGCAGCCCTTGGTCCATGGGACAGGGGAGGGCCCAGTACTTC. With all but the CDR3 taken from the reference TRBV11-2 and TRBJ2-5 genes, the full variable domain is: EAGVAQSPRYKIIEKRQSVAFWCNPISGHATLYWYQQILGQGPKLLIQFQNNGVVDDSQLPKDRFSAERLKGVDSTLKIQPAKLEDSAVYLCASSPWSMGQGRAQYFGPGTRLLVL.